This entry features one T cell receptor beta chain sequence. Clones were sequenced by immunoSEQ multiplex PCR, and TCRdb holds only the in-frame ones, with some missing. The repertoire holds about 180,000 clones, with about 93% as singletons. This entry is derived from a study of T cell responses to AZD1222 COVID-19 vaccine. V was cut by 0 bases and J by 8 bases, with 25 bases left in between. The V gene's germline CDR1 is KGHSH and CDR2 LQKENI. The CDR3 is 18 amino acids. This clonotype was sampled from an adult who received the AZD1222 COVID-19 vaccine. J is TRBJ1-2 and V is TRBV18; D is unresolved. The sequencing used peripheral blood, collected 28 days after the second AZD1222 dose. CDR3 in DNA: TGTGCCAGCTCACCACCATTATCGTTAGGGCCAGCGATGGAAGGCTACACCTTC. It is translated as CASSPPLSLGPAMEGYTF.